The 30 T cell receptor beta chains reported below all come from one sample, sequenced in a study of early T cells in non-severe SARS-CoV-2 infection. Using its own MiXCR run on the 5' RACE reads, TCRdb lists one record per CDR3 protein. Here the sample spans about 60,000 distinct CDR3 sequences, around 12% being singletons. Material for sequencing was whole blood. The receptors derive from an adult who was a healthcare worker with PCR-confirmed SARS-CoV-2 infection or an uninfected control (not recorded which).

This CDR3 is CASLMDRPNTGELFF. CDR3 bases: TGTGCCAGCTTGATGGACAGGCCGAACACCGGGGAGCTGTTTTTT. V usage is TRBV2 and J usage is TRBJ2-2; 7 bases align to TRBD1. This CDR3 comprises 15 residues. J gave up 0 bases and V 8 bases, and 6 bases lay outside the gene matches. Germline values: CDR1 SNHLY, CDR2 FYNNEI.

This chain links TRBV28 with TRBJ2-7; TRBD1 or TRBD2 may be the D gene (5 bases each). Germline CDR1 is MDHEN and CDR2 is SYDVKM. CDR3 length: 14 amino acids. Deletions cut 8 bases from V and 3 bases from J, with 17 bases between. CDR3 amino acids: CASCSSRDGYEQYF. The DNA of the CDR3 is TGTGCCAGCTGTTCCTCCAGGGACGGCTACGAGCAGTACTTC.

The gene calls are TRBV7-2 and TRBJ1-2; 8 bases fit TRBD1. After removal of 10 bases from V and 5 bases from J, the junction contained 9 bases not matched to a gene. The CDR3 totals 13 residues. From germline, CDR1 is SGHTA and CDR2 FQGNSA. The DNA of the CDR3 is TGTGCCACCAACGGACAGGGCGGATATGGCTACACCTTC. Residues: CATNGQGGYGYTF.

The DNA of the CDR3 is TGTGCCTGGAGCTTCACCGGGACAACCCAAGAGACCCAGTACTTC. This sequence encodes CAWSFTGTTQETQYF. The chain has TRBV30 and TRBJ2-5, with a tentative D call TRBD1 (6 bases). CDR3 length: 15 amino acids. CDR1 is GTSNPN, CDR2 SVGIG, per germline (reference sequence). The germline V and J ends were trimmed by 3 bases and 1 base, with 15 bases remaining between them.

This clonotype was seen many times. This rearrangement joins TRBV29-1 to TRBJ2-3, with unresolved D. V lost 4 bases and J 1 base, leaving 15 bases between the germline ends. This CDR3 spans 15 amino acids. The V gene's germline CDR1 is SQVTM and CDR2 ANQGSEA. The CDR3 region has the DNA TGCAGCGTTGTATTCCCCTATACAGGCACAGATACGCAGTATTTT. The encoded protein is CSVVFPYTGTDTQYF.

There are a few counts of this clonotype. The chain is built from TRBV20-1 and TRBJ1-1, with TRBD1 matching 7 bases. Germline lookup yields CDR1 DFQATT and CDR2 SNEGSKA (reference sequence). Losses at the gene ends were 6 bases for V and 3 bases for J; bases not matched to a gene: 10. The CDR3 has 14 amino acids. This CDR3 is CSARGEQGHTEAFF. In nucleotides, the CDR3 is TGCAGTGCCAGGGGGGAACAGGGTCACACTGAAGCTTTCTTT.

This clonotype was seen only a few times. The chain is built from TRBV7-2 and TRBJ1-3; TRBD1 is a possible D gene (5 bases). There are 17 residues in the CDR3. V was pared by 1 base and J by 0 bases, with 13 bases between. CDR1 and CDR2 from the germline V gene are SGHTA and FQGNSA. CDR3: CASSLVGGPSSGNTIYF. CDR3 coding DNA: TGTGCCAGCAGCTTAGTGGGGGGACCCAGCTCTGGAAACACCATATATTTT.

This clonotype was picked up a small number of times. The rearrangement uses TRBV7-9 and TRBJ2-7, with a possible D match to TRBD1 (6 bases). Trimming pared 4 bases from V and 5 bases from J, leaving 18 bases between. The CDR3 length is 15 residues. Germline V gene data show CDR1 as SEHNR and CDR2 as FQNEAQ (reference sequence). The CDR3 protein is CASSYNRVIVNEQYF. The CDR3 nucleotides are TGTGCCAGCAGCTATAACAGGGTCATCGTCAACGAGCAGTACTTC. The complete variable domain, with remaining parts taken from reference TRBV7-9 and TRBJ2-7, reads DTGVSQNPRHKITKRGQNVTFRCDPISEHNRLYWYRQTLGQGPEFLTYFQNEAQLEKSRLLSDRFSAERPKGSFSTLEIQRTEQGDSAMYLCASSYNRVIVNEQYFGPGTRLTVT.

This clonotype turned up a few times. The J gene is TRBJ2-7, the V gene TRBV5-1; 8 bases are shared with TRBD2. From germline, CDR1 is SGHRS and CDR2 YFSETQ. The ends lost 5 bases at V and 2 bases at J; junction bases unmatched: 12. CDR3 length: 16 residues. The CDR3 nucleotides are TGCGCCAGCAGTAGTGGCGGCACTAGCGGAACCTACGAGCAGTACTTC. Translation: CASSSGGTSGTYEQYF.

The chain links TRBV5-1 to TRBJ2-3; 7 bases match TRBD1. This CDR3 spans 15 amino acids. Germline CDR1 SGHRS, CDR2 YFSETQ. V gave up 8 bases and J gave up 2 bases; unmatched junction bases: 11. DNA for the CDR3: TGCGCCAGTGGAGCCGGACAGGACTTCACAGATACGCAGTATTTT. As protein: CASGAGQDFTDTQYF.

This clonotype turned up a few times. This rearrangement joins TRBV7-3 to TRBJ2-5, with D perhaps TRBD1 or TRBD2 (7 bases each). Trimming cost V 5 bases and J 2 bases, with 15 bases left between them. Germline CDR1 and CDR2: SGHTA and FQGTGA. The CDR3 has 15 residues. The CDR3: CASSPGGDEQETQYF. The CDR3 DNA is TGTGCCAGCAGCCCAGGGGGGGACGAGCAAGAGACCCAGTACTTC.

The V gene is TRBV7-2, the J gene TRBJ2-3; 7 nucleotides agree with TRBD2. This CDR3 comprises 15 residues. From germline, CDR1 is SGHTA and CDR2 FQGNSA. With 3 bases clipped from V and 6 bases from J, the junction kept 9 bases outside the gene matches. The CDR3 loop is CASSFLAGVTDTQYF. CDR3 nucleotides: TGTGCCAGCAGCTTCCTTGCGGGAGTGACGGATACGCAGTATTTT.

This clonotype was observed at least ten times. V usage is TRBV20-1 and J usage is TRBJ2-7; TRBD1 aligns across 8 bases. CDR3 length equals 13 residues. V dropped 5 bases and J dropped 2; count of bases not matched to a gene: 5. Per germline, CDR1 DFQATT and CDR2 SNEGSKA (reference sequence). CDR3 coding DNA: TGCAGTGCTCGGACAGGGAGAGCCTACGAGCAGTACTTC. Translating it yields CSARTGRAYEQYF.

This clonotype was found a few times. The chain uses TRBV2 and TRBJ2-7; D gene ambiguous. Per the germline V gene, CDR1 is SNHLY and CDR2 is FYNNEI. The CDR3 length is 12 residues. Trimming took 6 bases from V and 0 from J, leaving 6 bases between them. The DNA of the CDR3 is TGTGCCAGCAGGATTGACTCCTACGAGCAGTACTTC. It encodes CASRIDSYEQYF.

This clonotype was picked up a small number of times. The junction and the germline gene differ at one end; a read error may be behind it. The chain employs TRBV12-3 or TRBV12-4 and TRBJ1-2; TRBD1 aligns across 7 bases. CDR3 size: 11 residues. The CDR3 here is CASSQGAGTVF. The CDR3 DNA follows: TGTGCCAGCAGCCAAGGAGCCGGGACAGTCTTC.

This clonotype turned up a few times. The chain joins TRBV28 to TRBJ2-1; 9 nucleotides agree with TRBD1. CDR1 and CDR2 from the germline V gene are MDHEN and SYDVKM. This CDR3 is 15 amino acids long. V trimming: 7 bases; J trimming: 3 bases; junction bases outside the gene matches: 7. The CDR3 DNA is TGTGCCAGCACCATTCCGGGACAGGGCTACAATGAGCAGTTCTTC. Translation gives CASTIPGQGYNEQFF.

The table lists this clonotype with many counts. The genes are TRBV2 and TRBJ1-1; 7 bases match TRBD1. There are 14 residues in the CDR3. Per the germline V gene, CDR1 is SNHLY and CDR2 is FYNNEI. Losses at the gene ends were 8 bases for V and 7 bases for J; bases not matched to a gene: 13. The CDR3 region has the DNA TGTGCCAGCGACCCAGGGAGACAGGGCTATGAAGCTTTCTTT. It yields the protein CASDPGRQGYEAFF.

This clonotype was detected a few times. The chain combines TRBV7-9 with TRBJ2-3, with 13 bases lining up with TRBD2. The CDR3 totals 19 residues. V was pared by 4 bases and J by 2 bases, with 12 bases of the junction left unmatched. Germline V CDR1 and CDR2: SEHNR, FQNEAQ (reference sequence). The CDR3 nucleotides read TGTGCCAGCAGCTGGGGAGCCCCGGGACTAGCGGGAATCACAGATACGCAGTATTTT. Its translation is CASSWGAPGLAGITDTQYF.

V gene TRBV6-6 combines with J gene TRBJ1-5, with D unresolved. In germline, CDR1 is MNHNY, CDR2 SVGAGI (reference sequence). The V end was cut by 6 bases, the J end by 3 bases, with 6 bases between. CDR3 length: 12 residues. CDR3 coding DNA: TGTGCCAGCAGCCCGTCCAATCAGCCCCAGCATTTT. This encodes CASSPSNQPQHF.

V gene TRBV9 combines with J gene TRBJ2-2; 8 nucleotides match TRBD2. CDR1 SGDLS and CDR2 YYNGEE come from the germline V gene. V lost 0 bases to trimming and J lost 6 bases; unmatched junction nucleotides: 4. CDR3 length: 15 residues. The CDR3 region has the DNA TGTGCCAGCAGCGTAGCGGGAGGGCCCTCCGGGGAGCTGTTTTTT. Translated: CASSVAGGPSGELFF.

CDR3 residues: CAWMAMSYNEQFF. CDR3 DNA sequence: TGTGCCTGGATGGCTATGTCCTACAATGAGCAGTTCTTC. The J gene is TRBJ2-1, the V gene TRBV30; D is ambiguous. The V and J ends lost 4 bases and 1 base respectively, with 8 bases between them. This CDR3 region has 13 residues. Germline V gene sequence: CDR1 GTSNPN, CDR2 SVGIG (reference sequence).

This clonotype was seen only a few times. This chain joins TRBV7-2 and TRBJ1-4, with TRBD1 matching 10 bases. The ends lost 4 bases at V and 5 bases at J; junction bases unmatched: 7. The length of the CDR3 is 16 residues. CDR1 is SGHTA, CDR2 FQGNSA, per germline. CDR3 sequence reads: CASSYLRTGGNEKLFF. Written as DNA, the CDR3 is TGTGCCAGCAGCTACTTGCGGACAGGGGGGAATGAAAAACTGTTTTTT.

This clonotype was counted many times. The V gene is TRBV7-9, the J gene TRBJ1-4; D uncertain. The V end was cut by 5 bases, the J end by 5 bases, with 9 bases between. The CDR3 runs to 13 residues. The germline V gene encodes CDR1 SEHNR and CDR2 FQNEAQ (reference sequence). CDR3 nucleotide sequence: TGTGCCAGCAGCCCAACCGGAAATGAAAAACTGTTTTTT. Amino acid sequence: CASSPTGNEKLFF.

The rearrangement links TRBV30 to TRBJ1-2; the D is unclear. This CDR3 spans 12 amino acids. V was cut by 5 bases and J by 4 bases, with 11 bases left in between. Per germline, CDR1 GTSNPN and CDR2 SVGIG (reference sequence). CDR3 protein: CAWGPTSYGYTF. The CDR3, as DNA: TGTGCCTGGGGGCCGACAAGCTATGGCTACACCTTC.

This clonotype was counted at least ten times. J is TRBJ2-3 and V is TRBV20-1, with 8 bases aligning to TRBD2. CDR3 length: 13 residues. Germline assignment: CDR1 DFQATT and CDR2 SNEGSKA (reference sequence). The junction had 1 base not matched to a gene; V was cut back by 1 base and J by 4 bases. The CDR3 coding sequence is TGCAGTGCTAGAGCGGGAGGGCCAGATACGCAGTATTTT. The encoded protein is CSARAGGPDTQYF.

This clonotype was recorded many times. This chain joins TRBV29-1 and TRBJ1-3, with TRBD1 identical over 7 bases. The CDR3 consists of 13 residues. The V and J ends lost 8 bases and 4 bases, in that order; junction bases with no gene match: 8. Germline V gives CDR1 SQVTM, CDR2 ANQGSEA. The CDR3 DNA follows: TGCAGCACTCAACAGGGGACCGGAAACACCATATATTTT. This sequence encodes CSTQQGTGNTIYF.

In this sample, this clonotype turned up many times. This chain connects TRBV24-1 to TRBJ1-2; D gene uncertain. The V end lost 1 base, the J end lost 2 bases, and 7 bases lay between the germline ends. Germline V gene lookup returns CDR1 KGHDR and CDR2 SFDVKD. This CDR3 has 14 amino acids. CDR3 DNA sequence: TGTGCCACCAGTGATTTTGGCACCAACTATGGCTACACCTTC. This gives the protein CATSDFGTNYGYTF.

This clonotype was observed a handful of times. V and J are TRBV2 and TRBJ2-5; D gene unclear. CDR1 is SNHLY and CDR2 is FYNNEI in the germline V gene. CDR3 length: 11 residues. Trimming took 6 bases from V and 5 from J, leaving 7 bases between them. The DNA of the CDR3 is TGTGCCAGCAGGGGCTTGGAGACCCAGTACTTC. Its translation is CASRGLETQYF.

The chain combines TRBV11-2 with TRBJ1-6; D ambiguous. This CDR3 is built from 17 residues. Trimming stripped 5 bases from V and 10 bases from J, with 24 bases between. The germline V gene has CDR1 SGHAT and CDR2 FQNNGV. In nucleotides, the CDR3 is TGTGCCAGCAGCCAAACTATACGCGCCGACGGCCTCTCACCCCTCCACTTT. It is translated as CASSQTIRADGLSPLHF. The entire variable domain, with the rest obtained from reference TRBV11-2 and TRBJ1-6, is as follows: EAGVAQSPRYKIIEKRQSVAFWCNPISGHATLYWYQQILGQGPKLLIQFQNNGVVDDSQLPKDRFSAERLKGVDSTLKIQPAKLEDSAVYLCASSQTIRADGLSPLHFGNGTRLTVT.

This rearrangement joins TRBV29-1 to TRBJ1-6; no clear D. CDR1 is SQVTM and CDR2 is ANQGSEA in the germline V gene. This CDR3 comprises 14 residues. Trimming left V 6 bases short and J 7 bases short, with 16 bases between. The CDR3 sequence is CSVKTADGNSPLHF. DNA of the CDR3: TGCAGCGTGAAAACTGCGGACGGAAATTCACCCCTCCACTTT.